The source of this T cell receptor (beta chain) is a study of blood T cell repertoires in COVID-19. Data came from immunoSEQ multiplex PCR; TCRdb stores just in-frame clones and leaves some out. Among about 380,000 clones listed, 85% were seen once. V lost 5 bases and J 1 base, leaving 15 bases between the germline ends. CDR1 is MNHEY and CDR2 is SMNVEV in the germline V gene (reference sequence). The CDR3 is made up of 16 amino acids. This clone has only one observation. The TCR sequence derives from a woman aged 18-29 years with acute or convalescent COVID-19. The sequenced material came from peripheral blood. V gene TRBV27 combines with J gene TRBJ2-1; possible D gene TRBD1, 5 bases. The CDR3 nucleotides are TGTGCCAGCAGTCGTCCATCAGGGTTATCCTACAATGAGCAGTTCTTC. This sequence encodes CASSRPSGLSYNEQFF.